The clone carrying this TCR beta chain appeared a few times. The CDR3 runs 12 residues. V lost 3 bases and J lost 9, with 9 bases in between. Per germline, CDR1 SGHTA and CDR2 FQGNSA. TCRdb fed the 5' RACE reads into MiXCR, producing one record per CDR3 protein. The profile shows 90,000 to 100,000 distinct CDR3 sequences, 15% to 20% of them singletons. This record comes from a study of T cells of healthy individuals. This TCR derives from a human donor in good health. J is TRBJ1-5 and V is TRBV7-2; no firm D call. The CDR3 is CASSLVVGPQHF. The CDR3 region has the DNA TGTGCCAGCAGCTTGGTTGTTGGGCCCCAGCATTTT.